The subject of this entry is one T cell receptor (beta chain). Those enrolled in Seattle joined during active infection and were followed longitudinally afterward. This sample was included in a study of blood T cell repertoires in COVID-19. Study overall: The United States, Italy and Spain supplied acute and convalescent COVID-19 samples. Sample material is recorded as cDNA or gDNA derived from T cells, B-cell-depleted T cells, or PBMCs.

How the authors handled the data: Nucleated cell number was recorded as an estimate derived from reference gene primer amplification. TCRdb keeps only in-frame clones here, not all; method: immunoSEQ multiplex PCR. V, J and clone size derive from that table, while D and trimming were established from the DNA sequence. The table includes about 220,000 clones, roughly 80% detected once. Material for sequencing was peripheral blood. The sequence came from a woman in her 70s with COVID-19, enrolled during active disease.

CDR3 sequence reads: CASSLERNPGDTQYF. CDR3 DNA: TGCGCCAGCAGCTTGGAACGTAACCCAGGTGATACGCAGTATTTT. This sequence joins TRBV5-1 and TRBJ2-3; no clear D. The CDR3 is 15 residues long. Germline loops: CDR1 SGHRS, CDR2 YFSETQ. V dropped 0 bases and J dropped 6 bases, with 14 bases sitting between them.